The 10 T cell receptor beta chains below all came from one sample that was sequenced in a study of tumor-infiltrating lymphocytes in primary liver carcinoma. Germline DNA was also extracted, while the blood RNA originated from unsorted whole blood. Total RNA amounting to 500 ng was the source from which TCR beta cDNA was made with a constant-region primer. Three nested multiplex PCR rounds, a slightly modified ARM-PCR method, built the TCR beta libraries. The opening two PCR rounds, 10 cycles each, paired TRBV1-TRBV30 forward primers with a C-beta reverse primer. TCRdb recomputed calls from the multiplex PCR reads with MiXCR, one row per CDR3 protein. The sample has about 330,000 distinct CDR3 sequences, 65% seen once. Specimen: peripheral blood. The receptors shown here come from a man aged 40-49 years with primary liver carcinoma and hepatitis B virus infection.

As concerns this clonotype: An end of the junction differs from the germline gene, which may be a read error. This rearrangement joins TRBV11-3 to TRBJ2-1, with 9 positions matching TRBD2. Germline V gene lookup returns CDR1 SGHNT and CDR2 YENEEA. The CDR3 loop spans 14 amino acids. In DNA, the CDR3 is TGTGCCAGCAGCTTACTAGCGGGAAGCAATGAGCAGTCCTTC. Amino acid sequence: CASSLLAGSNEQSF.

Regarding this clonotype: A clone one base away is much larger, so this may be a read error. CDR3: CASSQYTGTKETQYF. The CDR3 coding sequence is TGCGCCAGCAGCCAATATACCGGGACTAAGGAGACCCAGTACTTC. The chain couples TRBV4-1 to TRBJ2-5, with 7 positions matching TRBD2. Trimming at V came to 2 bases and at J to 5 bases, leaving 8 bases not matched to a gene. CDR3 length: 15 residues. Germline CDR1 MGHRA, CDR2 YSYEKL.

Worth noting for this clonotype: A clone one base away is much larger, so this may be a read error. J is TRBJ2-1 and V is TRBV10-3, with D possibly being TRBD2 (6 bases). The CDR3 has 13 residues. V was pared by 4 bases and J by 10 bases, with 14 bases between. Germline V gene sequence: CDR1 ENHRY, CDR2 SYGVKD. In nucleotides, the CDR3 is TGTGCCATCAGTGGGTCGGAGGGAGTGGAGCAGTTCTTC. Its translation is CAISGSEGVEQFF.

The chain employs TRBV11-2 and TRBJ2-1; unclear D gene. This CDR3 region has 15 residues. Germline assignment: CDR1 SGHAT and CDR2 FQNNGV. In nucleotides, the CDR3 is TGTGTCGGCAGCTTACGGCTAGTAGACTTGAATGAGCAGTTCTTC. This codes for CVGSLRLVDLNEQFF.

The chain links TRBV7-2 to TRBJ2-3; 7 positions agree with TRBD2. The trim removed 3 bases at V and 14 bases at J, leaving 11 bases unmatched. CDR3 length: 13 amino acids. Germline assignment: CDR1 SGHTA and CDR2 FQGNSA. As DNA, the CDR3 is TGTGCCAGCAGCTTTAGCGGGCCGTCGCGTACGTATTTT. It is translated as CASSFSGPSRTYF.

This clonotype was seen a handful of times. The chain employs TRBV6-2 or TRBV6-3 and TRBJ2-3, with TRBD2 matching over 14 bases. CDR1 is MNHEY and CDR2 is SVGEGT in the germline V gene. The CDR3 is 20 residues long. Trimming at V came to 0 bases and at J to 5 bases, leaving 13 bases not matched to a gene. The CDR3 DNA is TGTGCCAGCAGTTACTCGGTGGGGCTACCCGGGACTAGCGGGAGAGATACGCAGTATTTT. This sequence encodes CASSYSVGLPGTSGRDTQYF.

A remark on this clonotype: One base away lies a much larger clone, so this may be a sequencing read error. The rearrangement links TRBV12-3 or TRBV12-4 to TRBJ1-5; unclear D gene. This CDR3 has 15 amino acids. CDR3 in DNA: TGTGCCAGCAGTCCTTTCCACCGTAGCAATCAGCCCCGGCATTTT. This codes for CASSPFHRSNQPRHF.

The chain employs TRBV4-1 and TRBJ2-7; D may correspond to TRBD1 or TRBD2 (6 bases each). Germline V lookup: CDR1 MGHRA, CDR2 YSYEKL. The length of the CDR3 is 15 residues. With 4 bases removed from V and 5 bases from J, the gap between germline ends came to 18 bases. Written as DNA, the CDR3 is TGCGCCAGCAGCCCGACGGGGGCGATTTCCCACGAGCAGTACTTC. Its protein product is CASSPTGAISHEQYF.

As regards this clonotype: An end of the junction does not agree with germline; a read error may underlie this. V is TRBV11-2 and J is TRBJ2-4, with 7 bases lining up with TRBD2. There are 14 residues in the CDR3. CDR1 and CDR2 (germline): SGHAT, FQNNGV. The CDR3 is CASSLAGGLSIQYF. CDR3 DNA: TGTGCCAGCAGCTTAGCGGGGGGTTTGAGCATTCAGTACTTT.

The chain carries TRBV5-1 and TRBJ2-3; the match to TRBD2 covers 9 bases. CDR1 is SGHRS, CDR2 YFSETQ, per germline. The CDR3 loop spans 15 amino acids. J lost 5 bases, V lost 2 bases, and 6 bases had no gene match. The CDR3 DNA reads as TGCGCCAGCAGCTTACAAAGCGGGAGGCTAGATACGCAGTATTTT. Its protein product is CASSLQSGRLDTQYF. Using reference TRBV5-1 and TRBJ2-3 for the parts outside the CDR3, the full variable domain is KAGVTQTPRYLIKTRGQQVTLSCSPISGHRSVSWYQQTPGQGLQFLFEYFSETQRNKGNFPGRFSGRQFSNSRSEMNVSTLELGDSALYLCASSLQSGRLDTQYFGPGTRLTVL.